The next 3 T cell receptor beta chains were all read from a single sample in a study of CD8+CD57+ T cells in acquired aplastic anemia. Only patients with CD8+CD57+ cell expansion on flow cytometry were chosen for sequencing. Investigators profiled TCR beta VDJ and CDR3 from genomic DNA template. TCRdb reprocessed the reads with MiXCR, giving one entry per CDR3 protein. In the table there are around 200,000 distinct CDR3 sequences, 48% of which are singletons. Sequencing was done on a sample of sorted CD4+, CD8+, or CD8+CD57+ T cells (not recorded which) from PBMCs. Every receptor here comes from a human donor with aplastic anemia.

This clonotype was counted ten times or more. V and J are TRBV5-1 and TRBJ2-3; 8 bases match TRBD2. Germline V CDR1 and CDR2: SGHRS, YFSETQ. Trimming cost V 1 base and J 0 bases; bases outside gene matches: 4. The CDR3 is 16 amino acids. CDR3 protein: CASSLSQRGSTDTQYF. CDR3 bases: TGCGCCAGCAGCTTGTCCCAGCGGGGGAGCACAGATACGCAGTATTTT.

In DNA form, the CDR3 reads TGTGCCATCAGTGAGTCAGGGTTGGATACGCAGTATTTT. Translation gives CAISESGLDTQYF. This chain joins TRBV10-3 and TRBJ2-3, with no clear D. In germline, CDR1 is ENHRY, CDR2 SYGVKD. V lost 0 bases and J lost 6, with 7 bases in between. CDR3 length equals 13 residues.

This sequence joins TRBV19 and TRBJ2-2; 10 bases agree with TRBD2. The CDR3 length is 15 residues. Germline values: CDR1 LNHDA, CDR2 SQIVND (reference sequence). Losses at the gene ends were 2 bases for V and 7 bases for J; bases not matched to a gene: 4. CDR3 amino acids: CASSIWTSGDGELFF. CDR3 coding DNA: TGTGCCAGTAGTATATGGACTAGCGGTGACGGGGAGCTGTTTTTT. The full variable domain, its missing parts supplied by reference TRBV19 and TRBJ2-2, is DGGITQSPKYLFRKEGQNVTLSCEQNLNHDAMYWYRQDPGQGLRLIYYSQIVNDFQKGDIAEGYSVSREKKESFPLTVTSAQKNPTAFYLCASSIWTSGDGELFFGEGSRLTVL.